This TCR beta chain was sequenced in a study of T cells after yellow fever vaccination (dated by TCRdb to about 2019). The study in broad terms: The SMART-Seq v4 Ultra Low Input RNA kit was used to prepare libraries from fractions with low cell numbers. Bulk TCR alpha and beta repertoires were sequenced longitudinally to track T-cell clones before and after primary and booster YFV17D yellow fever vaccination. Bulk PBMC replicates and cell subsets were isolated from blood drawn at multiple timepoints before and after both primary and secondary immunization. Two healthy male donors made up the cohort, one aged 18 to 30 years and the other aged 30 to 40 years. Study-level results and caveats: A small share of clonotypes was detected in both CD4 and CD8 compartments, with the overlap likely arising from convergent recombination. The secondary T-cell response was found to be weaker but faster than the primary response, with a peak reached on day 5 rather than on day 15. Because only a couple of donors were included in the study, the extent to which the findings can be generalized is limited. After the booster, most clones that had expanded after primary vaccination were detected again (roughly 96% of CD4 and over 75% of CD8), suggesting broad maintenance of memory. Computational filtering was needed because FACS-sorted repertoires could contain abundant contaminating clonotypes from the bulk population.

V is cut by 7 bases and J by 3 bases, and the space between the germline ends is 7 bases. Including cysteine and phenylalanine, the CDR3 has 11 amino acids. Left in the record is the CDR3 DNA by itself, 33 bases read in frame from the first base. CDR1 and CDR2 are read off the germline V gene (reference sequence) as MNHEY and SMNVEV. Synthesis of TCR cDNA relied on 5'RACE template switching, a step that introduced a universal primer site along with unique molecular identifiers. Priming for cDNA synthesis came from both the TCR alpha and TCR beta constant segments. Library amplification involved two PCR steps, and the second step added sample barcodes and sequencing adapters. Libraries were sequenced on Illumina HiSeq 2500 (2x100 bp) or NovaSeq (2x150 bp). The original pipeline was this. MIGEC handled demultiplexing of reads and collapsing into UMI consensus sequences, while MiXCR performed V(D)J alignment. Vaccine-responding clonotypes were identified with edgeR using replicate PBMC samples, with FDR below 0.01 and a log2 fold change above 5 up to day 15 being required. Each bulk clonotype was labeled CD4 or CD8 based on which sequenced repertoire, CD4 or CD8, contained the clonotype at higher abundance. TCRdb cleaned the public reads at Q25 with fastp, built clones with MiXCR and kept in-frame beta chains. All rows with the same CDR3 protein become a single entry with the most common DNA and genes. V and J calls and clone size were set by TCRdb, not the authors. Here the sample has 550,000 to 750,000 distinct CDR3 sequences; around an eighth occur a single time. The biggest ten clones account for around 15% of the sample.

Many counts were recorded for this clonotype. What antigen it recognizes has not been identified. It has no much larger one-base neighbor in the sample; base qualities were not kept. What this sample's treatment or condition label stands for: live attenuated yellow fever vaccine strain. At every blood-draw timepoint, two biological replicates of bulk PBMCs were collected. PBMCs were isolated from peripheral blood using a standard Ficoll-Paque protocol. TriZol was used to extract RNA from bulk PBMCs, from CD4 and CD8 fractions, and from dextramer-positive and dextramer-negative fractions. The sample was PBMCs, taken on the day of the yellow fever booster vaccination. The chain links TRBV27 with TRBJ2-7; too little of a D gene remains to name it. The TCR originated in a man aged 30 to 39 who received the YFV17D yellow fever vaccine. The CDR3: CASTSGYEQYF. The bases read TGTGCCAGCACTTCGGGCTACGAGCAGTACTTC.